These T cell receptor beta chains were read from a single sample in a study of identical twins. MiXCR, applied by TCRdb to the 5' RACE reads, yields one record per CDR3 protein. Seen here are just under 550,000 distinct CDR3 sequences, around 15% observed once, and the top ten hold nearly 0.45%. This sample was shared with a second study, whose subject was yellow fever vaccine responses in identical twins.

The sequenced material came from CD4+ T cells sorted from blood. These TCRs come from a woman in her late teens or twenties in good health. The CDR3 runs from the conserved cysteine through the conserved F or W. A D gene is named only where the DNA matches it firmly. Rows may omit the clone size; those that give it use once, few, many or a size class.

.	TRBV5-1	TRBJ1-1	many	TGCGCCAGCAGCTTGGTCGCGGCGAACACTGAAGCTTTCTTT	CASSLVAANTEAFF
.	TRBV4-1	TRBJ1-1	.	TGCGCCAGCAGCCAAGATCCCCAGGAGAAGAACACTGAAGCTTTCTTT	CASSQDPQEKNTEAFF
.	TRBV10-3	TRBJ2-1	few	TGTGCCATCAGTGAAGGTAGGCTAGCCAACCTTGAGCAGTTCTTC	CAISEGRLANLEQFF
TRBD2	TRBV2	TRBJ2-3	.	TGTGCCAGCACCCTCCAAGGGACTACCACAGATACGCAGTATTTT	CASTLQGTTTDTQYF
.	TRBV15	TRBJ1-3	.	TGTGCCACCAGCAGAGATACCAGAGACACCATATATTTT	CATSRDTRDTIYF
.	TRBV20-1	TRBJ2-5	.	TGCAGTGCTAGGGGGACGCTCCCGTACCAAGAGACCCAGTACTTC	CSARGTLPYQETQYF
TRBD1	TRBV24-1	TRBJ2-5	.	TGTGCCACCAGTGACCACGGGACAGGTCCTCAAGAGACCCAGTACTTC	CATSDHGTGPQETQYF
TRBD1	TRBV12-3/TRBV12-4	TRBJ2-2	few	TGTGCCAGCAGTTCCACCCAGGGGGCGCGCGCCGGGGAGCTGTTTTTT	CASSSTQGARAGELFF
.	TRBV9	TRBJ2-2	few	TGTGCCAGCAGCGTTGGTACAGGGCGATACACCGGGGAGCTGTTTTTT	CASSVGTGRYTGELFF
.	TRBV2	TRBJ2-5	few	TGTGCCAGCAAAAGACTAGGCACCCTCCAACAAGAGACCCAGTACTTC	CASKRLGTLQQETQYF
.	TRBV5-6	TRBJ2-1	many	TGTGCCAGCAGCGTCACAGGTTACAATGAGCAGTTCTTC	CASSVTGYNEQFF
.	TRBV19	TRBJ2-5	.	TGTGCCAGTAGTATCGGGGGCGCAGATTATCGTGGGACCCAGTACTTC	CASSIGGADYRGTQYF
.	TRBV19	TRBJ2-2	.	TGTGCCAGTAGTCCTAAGGTTACCACCGGGGAGCTGTTTTTT	CASSPKVTTGELFF
.	TRBV20-1	TRBJ1-1	few	TGCAGTGTAAAAAGGTCTTCGCGGAACACTGAAGCTTTCTTT	CSVKRSSRNTEAFF
TRBD1	TRBV4-1	TRBJ2-2	.	TGCGCCAGCAGCAGGACAGGGGGCTCGTCGAACACCGGGGAGCTGTTTTTT	CASSRTGGSSNTGELFF
.	TRBV28	TRBJ2-1	few	TGTGCCAGCAGTTTCTTGCGTGAGCAGTTCTTC	CASSFLREQFF
.	TRBV20-1	TRBJ2-5	.	TGCAGTGCTCTCCGAGAGGGATCGGGTCAAGAGACCCAGTACTTC	CSALREGSGQETQYF
TRBD2	TRBV12-3/TRBV12-4	TRBJ2-1	many	TGTGCCAGCAGCGGTCGCGGGAGGTTGGACAATGAGCAGTTCTTC	CASSGRGRLDNEQFF
TRBD1	TRBV11-2	TRBJ2-3	.	TGTGCCAGCAGCCCCCGGGACAGGGGTCGTGGAGATACGCAGTATTTT	CASSPRDRGRGDTQYF
.	TRBV11-2	TRBJ2-1	.	TGTGCCAGCAGCCCGCAAGTTGGGGACCGATACAAATACAATGAGCAGTTCTTC	CASSPQVGDRYKYNEQFF
TRBD2	TRBV28	TRBJ2-1	.	TGTGCCAGCAGTTTCTACCAGGGACTAGCGGGGGTAGCCTACAATGAGCAGTTCTTC	CASSFYQGLAGVAYNEQFF
TRBD2	TRBV29-1	TRBJ2-1	.	TGCAGCGTTGTGGCGGGAGGGAAACACAATGAGCAGTTCTTC	CSVVAGGKHNEQFF
TRBD2	TRBV7-2	TRBJ2-1	.	TGTGCCAGCAGCCCTGGACTAGTAGGCGAGCAGTTCTTC	CASSPGLVGEQFF
.	TRBV10-3	TRBJ1-1	.	TGTGCCATCAGTGAGGTGTCAGGGGTTCAGGCTTTCTTT	CAISEVSGVQAFF
TRBD2	TRBV24-1	TRBJ2-1	few	TGTGCCACCAGTGATGTTAGCGGGAGGGTGTCCTACAATGAGCAGTTCTTC	CATSDVSGRVSYNEQFF
TRBD2	TRBV27	TRBJ2-3	.	TGTGCCAGCACCGCTTCCCCGGGACTAGCGGGGGGGCAGAGCACAGATACGCAGTATTTT	CASTASPGLAGGQSTDTQYF
.	TRBV3-1	TRBJ2-1	.	TGTGCCAGCAGTTCTGTCCCCAGAACGGTTTTCTCCTACAATGAGCAGTTCTTC	CASSSVPRTVFSYNEQFF
TRBD2	TRBV3-1	TRBJ2-5	.	TGTGCCATCAAAGCCGGGACTAGCGGACAGACCCAGTACTTC	CAIKAGTSGQTQYF
.	TRBV5-4	TRBJ2-3	.	TGTGCCAGCAGCTCGGTCCTGGTAGATACGCAGTATTTT	CASSSVLVDTQYF
.	TRBV10-3	TRBJ2-1	.	TGTGCCATCAGTAGGTCCGATTACAATGAGCAGTTCTTC	CAISRSDYNEQFF
TRBD1	TRBV5-1	TRBJ2-7	few	TGCGCCAGCAGCTTGTTTTCCCAGGGGGTACGCGAGCAGTACTTC	CASSLFSQGVREQYF
TRBD1	TRBV27	TRBJ2-3	many	TGTGCCAGCGGGTATATTGGGACAGGGGGCAGGGCAGATACGCAGTATTTT	CASGYIGTGGRADTQYF
TRBD2	TRBV20-1	TRBJ2-7	.	TGCAGTGCTAGAGTCGGAGCGGGGGGATACGAGCAGTACTTC	CSARVGAGGYEQYF
TRBD2	TRBV5-8	TRBJ2-3	few	TGTGCCAGCAGCCTCAGCGGGGCCCTAATCACAGATACGCAGTATTTT	CASSLSGALITDTQYF
TRBD1	TRBV6-5	TRBJ2-1	.	TGTGCCAGCAGTTACTCCGGGACAGAGAACTACAATGAGCAGTTCTTC	CASSYSGTENYNEQFF
.	TRBV11-2	TRBJ2-5	many	TGTGCCAGCAGCTTAGGGGGACTTCCGTACAGATCCCAAGAGACCCAGTACTTC	CASSLGGLPYRSQETQYF
.	TRBV20-1	TRBJ2-1	few	TGCAGTGCTAGTTCTTCTCGGGCAGGGCGCGTTAATGAGCAGTTCTTC	CSASSSRAGRVNEQFF
.	TRBV18	TRBJ1-6	.	TGTGCCAGCTCACCACAGACGCCCGGGAGTTCACCCCTCCACTTT	CASSPQTPGSSPLHF
TRBD2	TRBV28	TRBJ2-1	few	TGTGCCAGCAGGGCGGGGGGCCTTATTAATGAGCAGTTCTTC	CASRAGGLINEQFF
TRBD2	TRBV3-1	TRBJ2-3	.	TGTGCCAGCAGTCGACTAGCGGGGAGGGTCTCAGATACGCAGTATTTT	CASSRLAGRVSDTQYF
.	TRBV5-1	TRBJ2-4	once	TGCGCCAGCAGCCCTTGGGGGGAACTAGCCAAAAACATTCAGTACTTC	CASSPWGELAKNIQYF
.	TRBV7-8	TRBJ2-4	few	TGTGCCAGCAGCTCAGAAAAGCCGGGACCCAAAAACATTCAGTACTTC	CASSSEKPGPKNIQYF
.	TRBV5-1	TRBJ1-2	.	TGCGCCAGCAGCAATCAGGGGAAACAAGGGCCTAACTATGGCTACACCTTC	CASSNQGKQGPNYGYTF
TRBD1	TRBV7-6	TRBJ1-2	.	TGTGCCAGCAGCTTAGAGACAGGGGACTACTATGGCTACACCTTC	CASSLETGDYYGYTF
.	TRBV20-1	TRBJ1-1	.	TGCAGTGCTACAGCTTATTTGAACACTGAAGCTTTCTTT	CSATAYLNTEAFF
.	TRBV20-1	TRBJ2-7	few	TGCAGTGCTAGAGTGGGGACCCGCGGTGGCGAGCAGTACTTC	CSARVGTRGGEQYF
.	TRBV7-8	TRBJ1-4	few	TGTGCCAGCAGCTCGGACGACCGGCCCGAAAAACTGTTTTTT	CASSSDDRPEKLFF
TRBD2	TRBV12-3/TRBV12-4	TRBJ2-7	many	TGCGCCAGCAGACCGACTAGCGGGAGCTCCTACGAGCAGTACTTC	CASRPTSGSSYEQYF